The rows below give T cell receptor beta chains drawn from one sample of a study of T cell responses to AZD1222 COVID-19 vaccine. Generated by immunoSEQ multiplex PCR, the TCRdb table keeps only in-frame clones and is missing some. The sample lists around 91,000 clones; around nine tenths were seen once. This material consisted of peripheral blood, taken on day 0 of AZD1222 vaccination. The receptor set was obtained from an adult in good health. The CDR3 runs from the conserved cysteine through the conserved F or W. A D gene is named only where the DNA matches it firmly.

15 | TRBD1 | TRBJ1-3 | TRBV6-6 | CASSYGTGVRNTIYF | TGTGCCAGCAGTTACGGGACAGGGGTCAGAAACACCATATATTTT
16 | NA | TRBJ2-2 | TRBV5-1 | CASALLGGVTTGELFF | TGCGCCAGCGCATTACTCGGCGGGGTTACCACCGGGGAGCTGTTTTTT
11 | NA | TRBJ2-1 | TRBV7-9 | CASSLGGEGFF | TGTGCCAGCAGCTTAGGTGGAGAGGGGTTCTTC
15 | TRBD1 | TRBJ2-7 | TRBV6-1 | CASSQMGQVSYEQYF | TGTGCCAGCAGCCAAATGGGACAGGTTTCCTACGAGCAGTACTTC
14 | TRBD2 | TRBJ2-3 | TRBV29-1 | CSADGAGGTDTQYF | TGCAGCGCTGATGGAGCGGGAGGGACAGATACGCAGTATTTT
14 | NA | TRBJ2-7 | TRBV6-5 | CASSYTYSPYEQYF | TGTGCCAGCAGTTATACTTACAGCCCCTACGAGCAGTACTTC
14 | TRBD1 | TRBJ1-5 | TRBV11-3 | CANPGTGARQPQHF | TGTGCCAACCCCGGGACAGGGGCTCGTCAGCCCCAGCATTTT
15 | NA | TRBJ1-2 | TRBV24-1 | CATSDSREDRYGYTF | TGTGCCACCAGTGATTCCCGGGAGGATCGCTATGGCTACACCTTC
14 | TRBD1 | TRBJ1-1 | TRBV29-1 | CSASSGTGGVEAFF | TGCAGCGCCTCATCCGGGACAGGGGGCGTTGAAGCTTTCTTT
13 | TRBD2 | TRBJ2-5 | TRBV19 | CASMGGALETQYF | TGTGCCAGTATGGGAGGGGCGCTGGAGACCCAGTACTTC